This TCR beta chain is from a study of neurological immune-mediated disorders. TCRdb reprocessed the 5' RACE reads with MiXCR, giving one entry per CDR3 protein. The sample contains about 79,000 distinct CDR3 sequences, 13% to 15% of which appear only once. This clonotype was seen repeatedly, ten times or more. A total of 2 million PBMCs stored at -80 degrees C provided the unsorted libraries. Sequencing was performed on PBMCs. This clonotype was obtained from a woman aged 45-65 years in good health.

CDR3 bases: TGTGCCAGCAGCAGAAGGGTCGGTTCTGGGGCCAACGTCCTGACTTTC. It encodes CASSRRVGSGANVLTF. The V gene is TRBV7-8, the J gene TRBJ2-6, with D unresolved. CDR3 length equals 16 residues. Trimming stripped 5 bases from V and 1 base from J, with 12 bases between. Germline lookup yields CDR1 SGHVS and CDR2 FQNEAQ. Based on the CDR3 plus reference TRBV7-8 and TRBJ2-6, the full variable domain is GAGVSQSPRYKVAKRGQDVALRCDPISGHVSLFWYQQALGQGPEFLTYFQNEAQLDKSGLPSDRFFAERPEGSVSTLKIQRTQQEDSAVYLCASSRRVGSGANVLTFGAGSRLTVL.